This is a list of T cell receptor beta chains from one sample in a study of long-term antiretroviral therapy in people with HIV. Sequenced by immunoSEQ multiplex PCR; TCRdb stores in-frame clones only, minus some. The repertoire holds about 48,000 clones, with 80% to 90% as singletons. Sequenced here: unsorted PBMCs, sampled 0.8 years after starting antiretroviral therapy. These receptor sequences come from a woman under 30 with HIV. Both conserved end residues are part of each CDR3. The D gene is left open where the match is weak. Clone size is stated in some rows and not others, as once, few, many or a class when expanded.

V gene: TRBV11-2; J gene: TRBJ2-7; D gene: NA; clone size: NA; CDR3 DNA: TGTGCCAGCAGCTTAGATGTGGCAGCCTACGAGCAGTACTTC; CDR3 protein: CASSLDVAAYEQYF
V gene: TRBV10-2; J gene: TRBJ1-5; D gene: NA; clone size: NA; CDR3 DNA: TGCGCCAGCAGGCAGGGCGGGCCCCAGCATTTT; CDR3 protein: CASRQGGPQHF
V gene: TRBV28; J gene: TRBJ2-5; D gene: TRBD1; clone size: NA; CDR3 DNA: TGTGCCAGCAGATACTCAACAGGGGTGGGGACCCAGTACTTC; CDR3 protein: CASRYSTGVGTQYF
V gene: TRBV10-3; J gene: TRBJ2-3; D gene: NA; clone size: once; CDR3 DNA: TGTGCCATCAGTGAACTCACAGATACGCAGTATTTT; CDR3 protein: CAISELTDTQYF
V gene: TRBV9; J gene: TRBJ2-1; D gene: TRBD2; clone size: NA; CDR3 DNA: TGTGCCAGCAGCGTTTTAGCGGGAGGGCCAGGTGAGCAGTTCTTC; CDR3 protein: CASSVLAGGPGEQFF
V gene: TRBV9; J gene: TRBJ2-3; D gene: TRBD2; clone size: NA; CDR3 DNA: TGTGCCAGCAGCCCAGGGACTAGCGGGAAGGGCACAGATACGCAGTATTTT; CDR3 protein: CASSPGTSGKGTDTQYF
V gene: TRBV5-4; J gene: TRBJ1-1; D gene: NA; clone size: NA; CDR3 DNA: TGTGCCAGCAGCTTTGAGGGGGGGAACACTGAAGCTTTCTTT; CDR3 protein: CASSFEGGNTEAFF
V gene: TRBV4-3; J gene: TRBJ2-2; D gene: TRBD2; clone size: NA; CDR3 DNA: TGCGCCAGCAGCCCCACGCGCGCGGGAGTAACCACCGGGGAGCTGTTTTTT; CDR3 protein: CASSPTRAGVTTGELFF
V gene: TRBV4-3; J gene: TRBJ2-1; D gene: TRBD2; clone size: NA; CDR3 DNA: TGCGCCAGCAGCAAGTCTAGCGGGTACAATGAGCAGTTCTTC; CDR3 protein: CASSKSSGYNEQFF
V gene: TRBV11-2; J gene: TRBJ1-2; D gene: TRBD1; clone size: NA; CDR3 DNA: TGTGCCAGCAGCTTAGATTTCGGACAGGGGGCTTATTTGGATGGCTACACCTTC; CDR3 protein: CASSLDFGQGAYLDGYTF
V gene: TRBV18; J gene: TRBJ2-5; D gene: NA; clone size: NA; CDR3 DNA: TGTGCCAGCTCACCACGAAGCGTGAGCGGCGGGACCCAGTACTTC; CDR3 protein: CASSPRSVSGGTQYF